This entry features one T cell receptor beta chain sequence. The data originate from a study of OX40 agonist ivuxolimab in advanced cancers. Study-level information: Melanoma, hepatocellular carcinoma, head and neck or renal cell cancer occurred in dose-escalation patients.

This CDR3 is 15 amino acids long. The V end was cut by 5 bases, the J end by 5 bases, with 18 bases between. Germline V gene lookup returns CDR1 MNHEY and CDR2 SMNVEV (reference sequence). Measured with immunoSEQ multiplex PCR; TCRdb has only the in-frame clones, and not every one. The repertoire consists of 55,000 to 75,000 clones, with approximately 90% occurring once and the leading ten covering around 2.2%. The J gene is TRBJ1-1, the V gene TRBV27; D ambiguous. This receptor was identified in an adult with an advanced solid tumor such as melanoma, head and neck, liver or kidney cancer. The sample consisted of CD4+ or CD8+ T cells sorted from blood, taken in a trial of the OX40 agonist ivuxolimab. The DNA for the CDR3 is TGTGCCAGCAGTCGACGGGTAGGGAGGAATACTGAAGCTTTCTTT. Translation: CASSRRVGRNTEAFF.